The source of this TCR beta chain is a study of blood T cell repertoires in COVID-19. Overall study context: Material from acute and convalescent COVID-19 was sourced from the United States, Italy and Spain. T cells, B-cell-depleted T cells, or PBMCs provided the cDNA or gDNA that served as material.

Seattle patient enrollment occurred during active infection, with longitudinal follow-up thereafter. This CDR3 has 15 amino acids. The germline V gene encodes CDR1 KGHDR and CDR2 SFDVKD. Trimming took 6 bases from V and 10 from J; bases not matched to a gene: 15. The repertoire was sequenced with immunoSEQ multiplex PCR; TCRdb's copy has only in-frame clones and lacks some. This table holds about 180,000 clones, over 70% found once. The chain recombines TRBV24-1 with TRBJ2-3; 7 bases map to TRBD1. The TCR comes from a woman aged 40-49 years with COVID-19, enrolled during active disease. Sequenced material: peripheral blood. The CDR3 DNA follows: TGTGCCACCAGTCGTACAGGGGTCCCCTTACGTTCGCAGTATTTT. It codes for CATSRTGVPLRSQYF.